A single T cell receptor beta chain is shown here with its context. This clone's antigen is unknown. No clone much larger than this one lies a single base away; base qualities are absent. The data belong to a study of T cell responses to AZD1222 COVID-19 vaccine (dated by TCRdb to about 2021). Notes on the research overall: AZD1222 recipients given second doses at about 4 weeks or at about 12 weeks were pooled, since spike-specific TCR depth and breadth were not found to differ between the two schedules. A total of 233 trial participants underwent TCR sequencing, of whom around 200 received two doses of AZD1222 and about 25 received two doses of the MenACWY control vaccine. Trial participants were enrolled into age subgroups of 18-55, 56-69 and 70-plus years, which contained approximately 150, 30 and 60 TCR-sequenced participants, respectively.

V has 0 bases trimmed and J has 4 bases trimmed; junction bases matching no gene number 7. Based on the germline V gene, the CDR1 and CDR2 sequences are LGHNA and YNFKEQ. The CDR3 measures 16 amino acids from cysteine to phenylalanine. Only the CDR3 part of the read is kept: 48 bases, read in frame from the first base. The label giving this sample's time point can be read as: baseline before first vaccination. Vaccinee samples came from UK trials COV001 and COV002, including a single-blind randomized controlled phase 2/3 trial of AZD1222 (ChAdOx1 nCoV-19) in healthy adults. For TCRbeta chain sequencing, PBMC samples were collected from trial participants at day 0 and at day 28 after the second dose. The CDR3 regions of human TCRbeta chains were analyzed by immunosequencing. The paper's processing steps were these. Repertoire TCRs were matched against a reference library of SARS-CoV-2-specific TCRs generated with the MIRA antigen-specificity platform. Breadth was defined as the fraction of unique TCRs that were SARS-CoV-2-associated. Depth was defined as the fraction of total T cells that were SARS-CoV-2-associated. Each spike-specific TCR was assigned to its reactive spike region and to a CD4 or CD8 class using the MIRA data. Log10-transformed breadth and depth values were compared by one-way ANOVA with Sidak's multiple comparisons tests. Not all clones reach the TCRdb copy of this immuneACCESS table, which keeps in-frame sequences only. Checked studies attribute under half of the gap to unresolved V genes and leave the rest unexplained. D and trimming come from the DNA, and the V and J calls and clone size come from that table. The sample table records some 120,000 clones; about nine tenths of these occur just once. 4% to 5.5% of the sample is taken by the ten largest.

The research as a whole found: The vaccine-associated CD4 TCRs covered the entire spike protein, and the dominant responses fell in regions 160-218 and 743-854. Conclusions about previously exposed vaccinees are limited because only six or seven AZD1222 recipients were SARS-CoV-2 seropositive at baseline. Because no samples from the day 14 peak response were available, repertoires could be characterized only after the peak T cell response. The 56-69-year group was small, and its depth increase did not reach significance, likely because of low power. After two AZD1222 doses, both the breadth and the depth of spike-specific TCRs were significantly higher than at day 0 and than in MenACWY recipients. Reportedly, close to half of the unique spike-specific TCRs recognized epitopes lying outside the regions that are mutated in the B.1.351 and B.1.1.7 variants. Most participants were white British and females outnumbered males, and the authors suggested that clonal diversity may have been underestimated.

Sequenced here: peripheral blood, sampled on day 0 of AZD1222 vaccination. The V and J genes are TRBV4-2 and TRBJ1-1; TRBD1 aligns with 8 central bases. The receptor's source is an adult in good health. Here the CDR3 is given as CASSQDPQGVSTEAFF. The bases read TGTGCCAGCAGCCAAGATCCACAGGGGGTGAGCACTGAAGCTTTCTTT.